This entry lists 9 T cell receptor beta chains sequenced from one sample in a study of post-analysis software for immune sequencing data. Unique molecular identifiers tagged the TCR beta cDNA libraries. TCRdb re-called the PCR reads with MiXCR, one entry per CDR3 protein. The sample carries fewer than 900,000 distinct CDR3 sequences, around 46% recorded once. Findings and limits, study-wide: Patients had higher frequencies than controls of about five TRBV segments, including TRBV5-6, TRBV5-1 and TRBV20-1.

These receptors have no identified antigens. The sequencing input was blood. The receptors stem from a girl aged 5 to 17 with multiple sclerosis.

The chain combines TRBV4-3 with TRBJ1-5; D unclear. Trimming cost V 0 bases and J 9 bases, with 15 bases left between them. The CDR3 is 15 amino acids. Germline V lookup: CDR1 LGHNA, CDR2 YSLEER. This CDR3 is CASSQDWGGPGPQHF. CDR3 bases: TGCGCCAGCAGCCAAGATTGGGGAGGTCCGGGGCCCCAGCATTTT.

In regard to this clonotype: A much larger clone differs from this one at a single base, so this may be a read error. V is TRBV6-4 and J is TRBJ2-1, with D tentatively TRBD2 (7 bases). Judging by the DNA end, TRBJ2-7 fits better; the J call may be wrong. The CDR3 consists of 15 residues. Germline CDR1 reads MRHNA; CDR2 reads SNTAGT. Written as DNA, the CDR3 is TGTGCCAGCAGTGACTCGGAGGGGGGGAACAATGAGCAGTACTTC. This gives the protein CASSDSEGGNNEQYF.

This clonotype was detected only once. A much larger clone lies one base from this, so it may be a read error. The chain couples TRBV9 to TRBJ2-3; TRBD1 agrees at 10 bases. V trimming: 3 bases; J trimming: 5 bases; junction bases outside the gene matches: 6. CDR3 size: 15 residues. Germline V gives CDR1 SGDLS, CDR2 YYNGEE. CDR3 loop: CASSGGQGTEDTQYF. CDR3 sequence (DNA): TGTGCCAGCAGCGGGGGACAGGGGACTGAAGATACGCAGTATTTT.

The gene calls are TRBV7-9 and TRBJ2-5; no clear D gene. The CDR3 runs 12 residues. Germline loops: CDR1 SEHNR, CDR2 FQNEAQ (reference sequence). V lost 5 bases to trimming and J lost 12 bases, with 16 bases between them. The CDR3 spells CASSPREPLKYF. CDR3 in DNA: TGTGCCAGCAGCCCACGAGAACCTCTCAAGTACTTC.

The count of this clonotype is one. The gene calls are TRBV3-1 and TRBJ2-5; no clear D. The germline V gene encodes CDR1 LGHDT and CDR2 YNNKEL (reference sequence). Trimming cost V 0 bases and J 3 bases, with 8 bases left between them. This CDR3 is built from 14 residues. CDR3 amino acids: CASSQDRWEETQYF. The CDR3 DNA sequence: TGTGCCAGCAGCCAAGATCGGTGGGAAGAGACCCAGTACTTC.

J is TRBJ2-7 and V is TRBV4-2, with D tentatively TRBD2 (6 bases). The CDR3 has 15 residues. V was clipped by 0 bases and J by 7 bases, with 16 bases between them. Germline-derived CDR1 and CDR2 are LGHNA and YNFKEQ. The CDR3 DNA is TGTGCCAGCAGCCAAGAGGGGACTGGACGTGGGGAGCAGTACTTC. Residues: CASSQEGTGRGEQYF.

In this sample, this clonotype turned up a few times. For the CDR3, the DNA is TGCGCCAGCAGCTTAGGGGGACAGGGGATGAGGGAGCAGTACTTC. This gives the protein CASSLGGQGMREQYF. This chain joins TRBV5-1 and TRBJ2-7; 10 bases are shared with TRBD1. Germline loops: CDR1 SGHRS, CDR2 YFSETQ. CDR3 length equals 15 residues. The junction had 9 bases not matched to a gene; V was cut back by 2 bases and J by 7 bases.

The V and J genes are TRBV3-1 and TRBJ2-7, with D possibly TRBD2 on 6 matching bases. Looked up from germline, CDR1 is LGHDT and CDR2 is YNNKEL (reference sequence). The length of the CDR3 is 13 residues. With 3 bases removed from V and 7 bases from J, the gap between germline ends came to 13 bases. The DNA of the CDR3 is TGTGCCAGCAGCCAGTGGGGACTGTTGGAGCAGTACTTC. Translating it yields CASSQWGLLEQYF.

The chain joins TRBV12-3 or TRBV12-4 to TRBJ2-3, with a tentative D call TRBD1 (5 bases). Trimming took off 5 bases at V and 4 bases at J, with 10 bases between the two ends. The CDR3 loop spans 13 amino acids. CDR3 coding DNA: TGTGCCAGCAGTCTTGGGGCTCCAGATACGCAGTATTTT. It is translated as CASSLGAPDTQYF.